The 9 T cell receptor beta chains below were found in one sample sequenced in a study of cytomegalovirus exposure and HLA in healthy donors. Profiled with immunoSEQ multiplex PCR; TCRdb holds only in-frame clones, not every one. Altogether roughly 220,000 clones are present, 85% to 95% being singletons, with the ten largest covering roughly 1%. The source material was PBMCs. These TCRs come from a woman aged 18-30 years in good health and CMV-seronegative.

The chain's CDR3 is CASSLLRDSLRDTQYF. CDR3 nucleotide sequence: TGCGCCAGCAGCCTACTACGGGACAGCCTCCGAGATACGCAGTATTTT. The rearrangement links TRBV4-1 to TRBJ2-3; TRBD1 matches at 7 bases. CDR3 length equals 16 residues. V was pared by 4 bases and J by 5 bases, with 12 bases of the junction left unmatched. CDR1 and CDR2 (germline): MGHRA, YSYEKL.

This rearrangement joins TRBV28 to TRBJ2-7, with D maybe TRBD1 (5 bases). V shed 2 bases and J shed 5 bases, with 10 bases lying between them. This CDR3 comprises 13 residues. CDR1 is MDHEN, CDR2 SYDVKM, per germline. The CDR3 DNA sequence: TGTGCCAGCAGTTTAGGCAGGGCCCACGAGCAGTACTTC. Protein product: CASSLGRAHEQYF.

This chain uses TRBV2 with TRBJ2-3; D gene ambiguous. Germline-derived CDR1 and CDR2 are SNHLY and FYNNEI. Trimming removed 7 bases at V and 6 bases at J, with 17 bases between. The CDR3 is 14 residues long. CDR3 loop: CASTLGHGRDTQYF. CDR3 in DNA: TGTGCCAGCACCCTTGGGCATGGTAGGGATACGCAGTATTTT.

V usage is TRBV27 and J usage is TRBJ2-3; TRBD1 agrees at 7 bases. The CDR3 loop spans 16 amino acids. Germline assignment: CDR1 MNHEY and CDR2 SMNVEV (reference sequence). The V segment lost 8 bases and the J segment 4 bases; nucleotides outside the gene matches: 15. The CDR3 spells CASGDQTGIRPDTQYF. In nucleotides, the CDR3 is TGTGCCAGCGGGGACCAGACAGGGATTCGCCCAGATACGCAGTATTTT.

The chain uses TRBV27 and TRBJ1-1; 7 bases align to TRBD1. Germline V gene lookup returns CDR1 MNHEY and CDR2 SMNVEV (reference sequence). V dropped 8 bases and J dropped 0; count of bases not matched to a gene: 3. The CDR3 has 13 amino acids. CDR3 sequence: CASGDRLNTEAFF. CDR3 nucleotide sequence: TGTGCCAGCGGGGACAGACTGAACACTGAAGCTTTCTTT.

This clone was detected only once. The chain couples TRBV18 to TRBJ2-1, with TRBD1 identical over 9 bases. This CDR3 contains 16 residues. Germline V gene data show CDR1 as KGHSH and CDR2 as LQKENI. V was pared by 4 bases and J by 0 bases, with 4 bases of the junction left unmatched. CDR3 amino acids: CASSRQGGSSYNEQFF. The CDR3 nucleotides are TGTGCCAGCTCACGACAGGGGGGGAGCTCCTACAATGAGCAGTTCTTC.

The genes are TRBV15 and TRBJ1-3; a weak D match, TRBD1 (6 bases). The CDR3 is 21 amino acids. Germline CDR1 reads LNHNV; CDR2 reads YYDKDF (reference sequence). V lost 2 bases, J lost 1 base, and 27 bases lay in between. CDR3 in DNA: TGTGCCACCAGCAGATCGGTGGGCCCAACAGGGAGTCAAGGTTCTGGAAACACCATATATTTT. This translates into CATSRSVGPTGSQGSGNTIYF.

The chain combines TRBV4-1 with TRBJ2-1; 10 bases fit TRBD1. Germline CDR1 and CDR2: MGHRA and YSYEKL. V gave up 4 bases and J gave up 4 bases; unmatched junction bases: 4. The length of the CDR3 is 15 residues. CDR3 sequence: CASSRRDRGYNEQFF. As DNA, the CDR3 is TGCGCCAGCAGCCGGAGGGACAGGGGTTACAATGAGCAGTTCTTC.

The chain employs TRBV14 and TRBJ2-1; 8 bases agree with TRBD1. The length of the CDR3 is 16 residues. Germline CDR1 SGHDN, CDR2 FVKESK. J lost 1 base, V lost 4 bases, and 6 bases had no gene match. In nucleotides, the CDR3 is TGTGCCAGCAGCCCTACCAGGGGGCTGTCCTACAATGAGCAGTTCTTC. It codes for CASSPTRGLSYNEQFF.